This T cell receptor (beta chain) is from a study of blood T cell repertoires in COVID-19. Across the whole study: The study drew acute and convalescent COVID-19 samples from the United States, Italy and Spain. T cells, B-cell-depleted T cells, or PBMCs supplied cDNA or gDNA.

As handled by the study authors: Reference gene primer amplification gave estimated nucleated cell counts. Profiling relied on immunoSEQ multiplex PCR, and the TCRdb table lists in-frame clones only, not all of them. The V and J calls and the clone size are those of that table, but D and trimming were determined from the DNA. The sample comprises about 110,000 clones, less than 90% of which are singletons, and about 20% rests with the top ten. CDR1 is SGHAT and CDR2 is FQNNGV in the germline V gene. Unmatched junction bases numbered 10, after V lost 4 bases and J lost 1 base. The CDR3 has 17 residues.

Specimen: peripheral blood. The chain combines TRBV11-2 with TRBJ2-1, with 7 bases that match TRBD1. The sequence was collected from a woman aged 55-75 years with acute or convalescent COVID-19. The CDR3 nucleotides are TGTGCCAGCAGCTCCGTAAGGGGGCTTAGGTCCTACAATGAGCAGTTCTTC. Translated, it gives CASSSVRGLRSYNEQFF.